This note documents a single T cell receptor beta chain sequence. The RNA, about 0.5 to 1 ug, was put through reverse transcription using random hexamers. TCRdb passed the immunoSEQ multiplex PCR reads through MiXCR, listing each CDR3 protein once. The profile shows some 450,000 distinct CDR3 sequences, around 83% of them singletons. This entry belongs to a study of CD8 T cells in Susac syndrome. The TCR comes from a human donor with multiple sclerosis. The specimen sequenced was CD8+ T cells from PBMCs.

In DNA form, the CDR3 reads TGCGCCAGCAGCTTTTCTCTCGGACAGCTGGACTATGGCTACACCTTC. This encodes CASSFSLGQLDYGYTF. The chain has TRBV5-1 and TRBJ1-2; possibly TRBD1 for D (6 bases). Looked up from germline, CDR1 is SGHRS and CDR2 is YFSETQ. The CDR3 has 16 residues. V lost 2 bases and J lost 3, with 17 bases in between.